These 27 T cell receptor beta chains were sequenced from one sample in a study of blood T cell repertoires in COVID-19. Generated by immunoSEQ multiplex PCR, the TCRdb table keeps only in-frame clones and is missing some. The sample has approximately 97,000 clones, about nine tenths seen once. Material for sequencing was peripheral blood. The receptor set was obtained from a woman aged 50 to 60 with COVID-19, enrolled during active disease.

The chain employs TRBV9 and TRBJ2-7; D is possibly TRBD1 (6 bases). Germline values: CDR1 SGDLS, CDR2 YYNGEE. Trimming cost V 6 bases and J 5 bases, with 18 bases left between them. The CDR3 spans 14 residues. For the CDR3, the DNA is TGTGCCAGCAATCGCAGGGGACGCGAGGACGAGCAGTACTTC. This gives the protein CASNRRGREDEQYF. Using reference TRBV9 and TRBJ2-7 for the parts outside the CDR3, the full variable domain is DSGVTQTPKHLITATGQRVTLRCSPRSGDLSVYWYQQSLDQGLQFLIQYYNGEERAKGNILERFSAQQFPDLHSELNLSSLELGDSALYFCASNRRGREDEQYFGPGTRLTVT.

The gene calls are TRBV19 and TRBJ1-1; TRBD1 matches at 8 bases. CDR1 and CDR2 from the germline V gene are LNHDA and SQIVND (reference sequence). The CDR3 contains 14 residues. The V segment lost 7 bases and the J segment 2 bases; nucleotides outside the gene matches: 6. The CDR3 DNA is TGTGCCAGTAACCCTCAGGGGGCAAACACTGAAGCTTTCTTT. Its protein is CASNPQGANTEAFF.

This chain joins TRBV19 and TRBJ1-1; D gene uncertain. Trimming left V 8 bases short and J 4 bases short, with 11 bases between. CDR1 is LNHDA, CDR2 SQIVND, per germline (reference sequence). The CDR3 is 12 residues long. The CDR3 reads CASGLGGTEAFF. CDR3 coding DNA: TGTGCCAGTGGGTTGGGAGGCACTGAAGCTTTCTTT.

This rearrangement joins TRBV5-4 to TRBJ1-2, with 7 bases lining up with TRBD1. Per the germline V gene, CDR1 is SGHNT and CDR2 is YYREEE (reference sequence). CDR3 length equals 15 residues. Trimming removed 4 bases from V and 4 bases from J; junction bases left unmatched: 10. This chain's CDR3 is CASSLSGQLPYGYTF. Here the CDR3 DNA reads TGTGCCAGCAGCCTGTCGGGACAGCTTCCCTATGGCTACACCTTC.

The V and J genes are TRBV5-4 and TRBJ1-1, with unresolved D. There are 13 residues in the CDR3. Trimming removed 0 bases at V and 7 bases at J, with 10 bases between. The germline V gene encodes CDR1 SGHNT and CDR2 YYREEE (reference sequence). The CDR3 DNA reads as TGTGCCAGCAGCTTGGGTCAGGTCAATGAAGCTTTCTTT. It encodes CASSLGQVNEAFF.

The DNA of the CDR3 is TGTGCCAGCAGCCCAAGGGGAGGAAGGGGAGGGCCCTATAGCAATCAGCCCCAGCATTTT. Encoded protein: CASSPRGGRGGPYSNQPQHF. The chain recombines TRBV4-2 with TRBJ1-5; tentative D call: TRBD1 (5 bases). Germline CDR1 LGHNA, CDR2 YNFKEQ. There are 20 residues in the CDR3. Trimming cost V 4 bases and J 0 bases, with 25 bases left between them.

V gene TRBV5-4 combines with J gene TRBJ1-1; TRBD1 aligns across 8 bases. The V segment lost 1 base and the J segment 0 bases; nucleotides outside the gene matches: 11. CDR3 length: 18 residues. Germline CDR1 is SGHNT and CDR2 is YYREEE (reference sequence). CDR3 region: CASSLPGGTGQVNTEAFF. The CDR3 DNA sequence: TGTGCCAGCAGCTTGCCGGGAGGAACGGGACAGGTGAACACTGAAGCTTTCTTT.

This clone occurred once. This chain uses TRBV29-1 with TRBJ2-2; D might be TRBD1 (5 bases). CDR3 size: 15 residues. Germline lookup yields CDR1 SQVTM and CDR2 ANQGSEA. Trimming took 4 bases from V and 6 from J, leaving 18 bases between them. In DNA, the CDR3 is TGCAGCGTTGCGGGCAGGGCTGATCGACCCGGGGAGCTGTTTTTT. Translating gives CSVAGRADRPGELFF.

The rearrangement joins TRBV30 to TRBJ2-3, with 12 bases matching TRBD2. Per germline, CDR1 GTSNPN and CDR2 SVGIG (reference sequence). The J segment lost 4 bases and the V segment lost 3 bases, leaving 8 bases of the junction unmatched. There are 16 residues in the CDR3. CDR3 amino acids: CAWSAGTSGFPDTQYF. The CDR3, as DNA: TGTGCCTGGAGCGCTGGGACTAGCGGGTTCCCAGATACGCAGTATTTT. The full variable domain, rest sourced from reference TRBV30 and TRBJ2-3, is SQTIHQWPATLVQPVGSPLSLECTVEGTSNPNLYWYRQAAGRGLQLLFYSVGIGQISSEVPQNLSASRPQDRQFILSSKKLLLSDSGFYLCAWSAGTSGFPDTQYFGPGTRLTVL.

The chain couples TRBV30 to TRBJ2-1; 7 bases fit TRBD1. The ends lost 3 bases at V and 5 bases at J; junction bases unmatched: 10. The CDR3 has 15 amino acids. Germline lookup yields CDR1 GTSNPN and CDR2 SVGIG (reference sequence). CDR3 coding DNA: TGTGCCTGGAGAAGTGGGCAGGGGGACCACAATGAGCAGTTCTTC. Translating it yields CAWRSGQGDHNEQFF.

The chain carries TRBV6-5 and TRBJ2-2; D uncertain. Trimming stripped 7 bases from V and 1 base from J, with 7 bases between. This CDR3 is built from 13 residues. Germline CDR1 and CDR2: MNHEY and SVGAGI. Here the CDR3 reads CASISGNTGELFF. The CDR3 region has the DNA TGTGCCAGCATATCGGGGAACACCGGGGAGCTGTTTTTT.

This sequence joins TRBV18 and TRBJ2-2, with 12 bases fitting TRBD1. Germline V gene lookup returns CDR1 KGHSH and CDR2 LQKENI. The CDR3 consists of 17 residues. The junction had 8 bases not matched to a gene; V was cut back by 4 bases and J by 5 bases. CDR3 sequence reads: CASSLQPGQGATGELFF. The CDR3 DNA sequence: TGTGCCAGCTCACTCCAGCCGGGACAGGGGGCGACCGGGGAGCTGTTTTTT.

The rearrangement uses TRBV5-4 and TRBJ2-3, with unresolved D. The germline CDR1 and CDR2 sequences are SGHNT and YYREEE (reference sequence). V shed 3 bases and J shed 1 base, with 15 bases lying between them. The CDR3 runs to 16 residues. DNA for the CDR3: TGTGCCAGCAGCTCTCGACTCAATATTGGCACAGATACGCAGTATTTT. Amino acid sequence: CASSSRLNIGTDTQYF.

This chain links TRBV19 with TRBJ2-3, with 10 bases identical to TRBD1. The CDR3 is 16 residues long. Germline V CDR1 and CDR2: LNHDA, SQIVND (reference sequence). Germline trimming cut 3 bases from V and 4 bases from J; bases unmatched to any gene: 7. CDR3: CASSIGWDRGADTQYF. For the CDR3, the DNA is TGTGCCAGTAGTATCGGCTGGGACAGGGGCGCAGATACGCAGTATTTT. The variable domain in full, with the rest retrieved from reference TRBV19 and TRBJ2-3, is DGGITQSPKYLFRKEGQNVTLSCEQNLNHDAMYWYRQDPGQGLRLIYYSQIVNDFQKGDIAEGYSVSREKKESFPLTVTSAQKNPTAFYLCASSIGWDRGADTQYFGPGTRLTVL.

The chain is built from TRBV7-6 and TRBJ2-7; perhaps TRBD1 as D (6 bases). The CDR3 is 12 residues long. Trimming cost V 7 bases and J 2 bases, with 9 bases left between them. Looked up from germline, CDR1 is SGHVS and CDR2 is FNYEAQ. The DNA of the CDR3 is TGTGCCAGCAAGGGACACCCCTACGAGCAGTACGTC. It yields the protein CASKGHPYEQYV.

This sequence joins TRBV30 and TRBJ1-2, with unresolved D. The CDR3 has 14 residues. Germline values: CDR1 GTSNPN, CDR2 SVGIG (reference sequence). The ends were cut back, 4 bases at V and 2 bases at J, with 14 bases in the middle. CDR3 sequence (DNA): TGTGCCTGGAACCCCCGTATTAGAAACTATGGCTACACCTTC. Its translation: CAWNPRIRNYGYTF.

V gene TRBV15 combines with J gene TRBJ1-2; D ambiguous. Germline V gene sequence: CDR1 LNHNV, CDR2 YYDKDF (reference sequence). The CDR3 extends over 13 amino acids. The ends were cut back, 3 bases at V and 4 bases at J, with 9 bases in the middle. In nucleotides, the CDR3 is TGTGCCACCAGCAGGGCTCCGCTCTATGGCTACACCTTC. Amino acids: CATSRAPLYGYTF.

The genes are TRBV2 and TRBJ1-4; D possibly corresponds to TRBD1 (6 bases). V was cut by 8 bases and J by 8 bases, with 18 bases left in between. Germline V CDR1 and CDR2: SNHLY, FYNNEI. The CDR3 totals 14 residues. CDR3 region: CASQSSGTREKLFF. For the CDR3, the DNA is TGTGCCAGCCAATCCTCCGGGACACGGGAAAAACTGTTTTTT.

This chain joins TRBV7-3 and TRBJ2-3, with TRBD2 matching 8 bases. Germline CDR1 is SGHTA and CDR2 is FQGTGA. V lost 4 bases and J lost 6; bases outside the gene matches: 12. The length of the CDR3 is 16 residues. The CDR3 coding sequence is TGTGCCAGCAGCTCCCTCGGGTCGGGGGGGCACGATACGCAGTATTTT. Translation: CASSSLGSGGHDTQYF.

This rearrangement joins TRBV19 to TRBJ2-1; 9 nucleotides agree with TRBD1. The V and J ends lost 7 bases and 4 bases, in that order; junction bases with no gene match: 5. Germline V gene sequence: CDR1 LNHDA, CDR2 SQIVND (reference sequence). The CDR3 has 14 amino acids. CDR3 residues: CASIATGGYNEQFF. As DNA, the CDR3 is TGTGCCAGTATCGCGACAGGGGGATACAATGAGCAGTTCTTC.

This chain uses TRBV9 with TRBJ2-3; D is unresolved. The CDR3 is 15 amino acids. V lost 1 base and J 2 bases, leaving 11 bases between the germline ends. Germline V gene data show CDR1 as SGDLS and CDR2 as YYNGEE. In DNA form, the CDR3 reads TGTGCCAGCAGCGTATGGGCAGGCAACACAGATACGCAGTATTTT. Its translation is CASSVWAGNTDTQYF.

V and J are TRBV5-1 and TRBJ2-7; the D gene is possibly TRBD1 (6 bases). Germline CDR1 reads SGHRS; CDR2 reads YFSETQ. V was pared by 4 bases and J by 3 bases, with 11 bases between. The CDR3 sequence is 13 residues long. The CDR3 loop reads CASSPDRSYEQYF. The CDR3 DNA follows: TGCGCCAGCAGCCCCGACAGGAGCTACGAGCAGTACTTC.

The V call is TRBV7-9, the J call TRBJ1-2; D gene unclear. Per the germline V gene, CDR1 is SEHNR and CDR2 is FQNEAQ (reference sequence). Trimming removed 5 bases from V and 3 bases from J, with 13 bases in between. The CDR3 totals 14 residues. CDR3 sequence: CASSPLSRYYGYTF. As DNA, the CDR3 is TGTGCCAGCAGCCCCTTGTCGCGGTACTATGGCTACACCTTC.

This clone was observed once. This sequence joins TRBV5-6 and TRBJ1-3; D unresolved. Germline V lookup: CDR1 SGHDT, CDR2 YYEEEE. The V end lost 2 bases, the J end lost 2 bases, and 11 bases lay between the germline ends. The CDR3 spans 15 residues. In nucleotides, the CDR3 is TGTGCCAGCAGCTTTGCAGTAGGAGCTGGAAACACCATATATTTT. This encodes CASSFAVGAGNTIYF.

This sequence joins TRBV2 and TRBJ1-4, with TRBD1 as a possible D gene (6 bases). CDR1 is SNHLY, CDR2 FYNNEI, per germline. The CDR3 is made up of 13 amino acids. V lost 8 bases and J lost 10, with 17 bases in between. The CDR3 DNA reads as TGTGCCAGCCAGGGACAACTACGAGGAAAACTGTTTTTT. This gives the protein CASQGQLRGKLFF.

V and J are TRBV6-1 and TRBJ2-1; 11 bases match TRBD1. This CDR3 comprises 18 residues. Germline lookup yields CDR1 MNHNS and CDR2 SASEGT. With V trimmed by 4 bases and J by 2 bases, 10 bases remained unmatched. CDR3 DNA sequence: TGTGCCAGCAGTGCCCGGGACAGGGGGTTACCTACCTACAATGAGCAGTTCTTC. It is translated as CASSARDRGLPTYNEQFF.

The CDR3 loop is CAISVRQSNYGYTF. In DNA form, the CDR3 reads TGTGCCATCAGTGTGAGACAGAGTAACTATGGCTACACCTTC. This chain uses TRBV10-3 with TRBJ1-2; perhaps TRBD1 as D (5 bases). The CDR3 loop spans 14 amino acids. V shed 4 bases and J shed 1 base, with 10 bases lying between them. Per the germline V gene, CDR1 is ENHRY and CDR2 is SYGVKD.